This passage covers 24 T cell receptor beta chains from one sample sequenced in a study of blood T cells in healthy people across ages. Together with a sample-barcoded 5' primer, a J-beta primer mix was included in a second PCR lasting about 7 to 12 cycles. One entry per CDR3 protein results from TCRdb running MiXCR on the 5' RACE reads. The sample carries 700,000 to 800,000 distinct CDR3 sequences, 35% to 45% recorded once. Specimen: blood. All receptors come from a woman aged 55-70 years in good health.

The chain joins TRBV16 to TRBJ2-1; 8 positions agree with TRBD2. The CDR3 has 15 residues. J gave up 5 bases and V 3 bases, and 6 bases lay outside the gene matches. The germline V gene has CDR1 KGHSY and CDR2 FQNENV. Here the CDR3 reads CASSHPLAGDNEQFF. For the CDR3, the DNA is TGTGCCAGCAGCCACCCCCTAGCGGGTGACAATGAGCAGTTCTTC.

This clonotype was detected a few times. V and J are TRBV7-8 and TRBJ1-6; no firm D call. CDR3 length: 15 amino acids. Per germline, CDR1 SGHVS and CDR2 FQNEAQ. V was pared by 1 base and J by 10 bases, with 14 bases between. CDR3 sequence reads: CASSLGLSTHSPLHF. Written as DNA, the CDR3 is TGTGCCAGCAGCTTAGGGCTCTCTACCCACTCACCCCTCCACTTT.

CDR3: CSIHRGRGYTF. CDR3 sequence (DNA): TGCAGCATCCACAGGGGGCGTGGCTACACCTTC. The chain combines TRBV29-1 with TRBJ1-2, with 9 bases that match TRBD1. The CDR3 is 11 amino acids. Germline trimming cut 8 bases from V and 7 bases from J; bases unmatched to any gene: 5. Germline assignment: CDR1 SQVTM and CDR2 ANQGSEA. Filled out from reference TRBV29-1 and TRBJ1-2, the complete variable domain reads SAVISQKPSRDICQRGTSLTIQCQVDSQVTMMFWYRQQPGQSLTLIATANQGSEATYESGFVIDKFPISRPNLTFSTLTVSNMSPEDSSIYLCSIHRGRGYTFGSGTRLTVV.

The J gene is TRBJ1-1, the V gene TRBV6-5, with TRBD1 as a possible D gene (5 bases). Trimming cost V 6 bases and J 2 bases, with 13 bases left between them. The CDR3 has 14 amino acids. Germline V gene lookup returns CDR1 MNHEY and CDR2 SVGAGI. The CDR3 protein is CASSWSGGNTEAFF. The CDR3 coding sequence is TGTGCCAGCAGCTGGTCGGGGGGAAACACTGAAGCTTTCTTT.

This clonotype was recorded a few times. This chain links TRBV2 with TRBJ2-4, with 8 bases lining up with TRBD1. Germline V gives CDR1 SNHLY, CDR2 FYNNEI. This CDR3 has 17 residues. Germline trimming cut 2 bases from V and 7 bases from J; bases unmatched to any gene: 13. In DNA form, the CDR3 reads TGTGCCAGCAGTGAACCCTCCCCGGACAGGGAGCGGAACATTCAGTACTTC. Amino acid sequence: CASSEPSPDRERNIQYF.

This clonotype showed up just a few times. The gene calls are TRBV28 and TRBJ2-7; TRBD1 aligns across 8 bases. Per the germline V gene, CDR1 is MDHEN and CDR2 is SYDVKM. V was pared by 6 bases and J by 6 bases, with 10 bases of the junction left unmatched. This CDR3 region has 14 residues. The CDR3 bases are TGTGCCAGCAGAGGACAGGGAGGACGTGGCGAGCAGTACTTC. This codes for CASRGQGGRGEQYF.

This clonotype was counted at least ten times. The chain recombines TRBV11-2 with TRBJ2-3; D is ambiguous. Germline loops: CDR1 SGHAT, CDR2 FQNNGV. This CDR3 is built from 14 residues. V was trimmed by 1 base and J by 5 bases, leaving 10 bases between them. The CDR3 region is CASSLVGPGDTQYF. CDR3 nucleotides: TGTGCCAGCAGCTTAGTTGGGCCGGGAGATACGCAGTATTTT.

The chain employs TRBV10-3 and TRBJ2-1; TRBD2 agrees at 14 bases. The CDR3 is 15 residues long. The germline V gene has CDR1 ENHRY and CDR2 SYGVKD. The trim removed 6 bases at V and 8 bases at J, leaving 6 bases unmatched. The CDR3 sequence: CAIRGTSGSLYEQFF. As DNA, the CDR3 is TGTGCCATCAGAGGGACTAGCGGGAGTTTATATGAGCAGTTCTTC.

This clonotype was counted ten times or more. This chain links TRBV29-1 with TRBJ2-7, with D maybe TRBD2 (5 bases). CDR1 SQVTM and CDR2 ANQGSEA come from the germline V gene. The CDR3 is 12 amino acids. V was pared by 5 bases and J by 7 bases, with 15 bases between. CDR3 nucleotides: TGCAGCGTTAAGGCGGTCGGCGGGGAGCAGTACTTC. This sequence encodes CSVKAVGGEQYF.

The V gene is TRBV6-2 or TRBV6-3, the J gene TRBJ1-1; TRBD1 matches 7 bases. V was clipped by 5 bases and J by 1 base; unmatched bases: 13. Germline CDR1 is MNHEY and CDR2 is SVGEGT. The CDR3 is 17 amino acids. In DNA, the CDR3 is TGTGCCAGCAGTAGCTTCCGACAGGGAACCGGGAACACTGAAGCTTTCTTT. Amino acids: CASSSFRQGTGNTEAFF.

The CDR3 nucleotides are TGCAGTGCTAAGGAGGGGGGATCCTACGAGCAGTACTTC. As protein: CSAKEGGSYEQYF. The J gene is TRBJ2-7, the V gene TRBV20-1, with D possibly being TRBD1 or TRBD2 (6 bases each). Germline V gene sequence: CDR1 DFQATT, CDR2 SNEGSKA (reference sequence). This CDR3 comprises 13 residues. V was clipped by 4 bases and J by 1 base, with 11 bases between them.

A remark on this clonotype: With a much larger clone just one base away, this may be a read error. The rearrangement links TRBV29-1 to TRBJ2-1, with 8 positions matching TRBD1. Trimming removed 4 bases from V and 10 bases from J; junction bases left unmatched: 12. CDR3 size: 14 residues. Germline loops: CDR1 SQVTM, CDR2 ANQGSEA. The CDR3 is CSVARTGSFEEQFF. In DNA, the CDR3 is TGCAGCGTTGCAAGGACAGGGTCCTTCGAGGAGCAGTTCTTC.

For this clonotype: A read error may explain this, as a much larger clone is one base away. J is TRBJ2-4 and V is TRBV28; 8 nucleotides line up with TRBD1. The J call is doubtful: the DNA matches TRBJ2-7 better. The CDR3 has 12 amino acids. CDR1 and CDR2 from the germline V gene are MDHEN and SYDVKM. CDR3 coding DNA: TGTGCCGGCATCGGACAGGGTTACGAGCAGTACTTC. This encodes CAGIGQGYEQYF.

This sequence joins TRBV11-2 and TRBJ2-3; D might be TRBD1 (5 bases). This CDR3 comprises 16 residues. Trimming took 1 base from V and 1 from J, leaving 12 bases between them. The V gene's germline CDR1 is SGHAT and CDR2 FQNNGV. CDR3 sequence: CASSLVRAARTDTQYF. DNA of the CDR3: TGTGCCAGCAGCTTAGTCAGGGCGGCCCGCACAGATACGCAGTATTTT. The full variable domain, in which reference TRBV11-2 and TRBJ2-3 provide the parts outside the CDR3, is EAGVAQSPRYKIIEKRQSVAFWCNPISGHATLYWYQQILGQGPKLLIQFQNNGVVDDSQLPKDRFSAERLKGVDSTLKIQPAKLEDSAVYLCASSLVRAARTDTQYFGPGTRLTVL.

There are many counts of this clonotype. This chain links TRBV11-2 with TRBJ1-2; D is perhaps TRBD1 (5 bases). The V end lost 6 bases, the J end lost 1 base, and 18 bases lay between the germline ends. This CDR3 comprises 16 residues. The germline V gene has CDR1 SGHAT and CDR2 FQNNGV. The CDR3 DNA sequence: TGTGCCAGCAGTTCCAGGGCCGACTATGTTAACTATGGCTACACCTTC. Its protein product is CASSSRADYVNYGYTF.

Of note for this clonotype: Possible read error: a much larger clone is one base away. V and J are TRBV12-3 or TRBV12-4 and TRBJ2-6; D gene ambiguous. This CDR3 spans 17 amino acids. V was trimmed by 1 base and J by 0 bases, leaving 10 bases between them. For the CDR3, the DNA is TGTGCCAGCAGTTTAGGGGCAGCTGCCTCTGGGGCCAACGTCCTGACTTTC. Translation: CASSLGAAASGANVLTF.

The rearrangement joins TRBV6-5 to TRBJ2-3; 7 nucleotides match TRBD1. This CDR3 comprises 15 residues. Germline V lookup: CDR1 MNHEY, CDR2 SVGAGI. V lost 4 bases to trimming and J lost 4 bases; unmatched junction nucleotides: 8. For the CDR3, the DNA is TGTGCCAGCAGTTTGTCACAGGGGAAGCCAGATACGCAGTATTTT. Translating gives CASSLSQGKPDTQYF.

This rearrangement joins TRBV28 to TRBJ2-1; D may match TRBD1 or TRBD2 (5 bases each). CDR1 is MDHEN and CDR2 is SYDVKM in the germline V gene. CDR3 size: 15 residues. Between the trimmed V and J ends, which lost 4 bases and 3 bases, there was a span of 13 bases. The chain's CDR3 is CASSYGTDLYNEQFF. DNA of the CDR3: TGTGCCAGCAGTTACGGGACGGACCTCTACAATGAGCAGTTCTTC.

This clonotype has only a few counts. V gene TRBV29-1 combines with J gene TRBJ2-5, with D perhaps matching TRBD1 or TRBD2 (5 bases each). Germline CDR1 reads SQVTM; CDR2 reads ANQGSEA. The CDR3 has 13 residues. Trimming shortened V by 8 bases and J by 5 bases, and 18 bases separated the two germline ends. CDR3 DNA sequence: TGCAGCACCAAGAGTCCAGGGACCGAGACCCAGTACTTC. This encodes CSTKSPGTETQYF.

The chain employs TRBV29-1 and TRBJ1-4; 9 bases are a match to TRBD1. Germline V lookup: CDR1 SQVTM, CDR2 ANQGSEA. CDR3 length: 14 amino acids. Trimming at V came to 6 bases and at J to 11 bases, leaving 13 bases not matched to a gene. In nucleotides, the CDR3 is TGCAGCGTCGCATCCGGGACAGGGACCAGCAAACTGTTTTTT. It translates to CSVASGTGTSKLFF.

The sample holds many counts of this clonotype. V usage is TRBV20-1 and J usage is TRBJ2-7, with 10 bases that match TRBD1. CDR3 length: 12 amino acids. Looked up from germline, CDR1 is DFQATT and CDR2 is SNEGSKA (reference sequence). The J segment lost 5 bases and the V segment lost 6 bases, leaving 4 bases of the junction unmatched. The CDR3 sequence is CSATDRGNEQYF. The CDR3 DNA follows: TGCAGTGCAACGGACAGGGGGAACGAGCAGTACTTC.

The chain joins TRBV20-1 to TRBJ2-5; the D is unclear. The last part of the DNA fits TRBJ2-7 better; the J call may be wrong. The CDR3 runs 12 residues. Germline CDR1 DFQATT, CDR2 SNEGSKA (reference sequence). Written as DNA, the CDR3 is TGCAGTGCTAGACGAGGCTTCGACGAGCAGTACTTC. Translation: CSARRGFDEQYF.

Points on this clonotype: Since a much larger clone is just one base distant, this may be a read error. This chain connects TRBV4-2 to TRBJ2-3; 8 bases are shared with TRBD2. The CDR3 loop spans 16 amino acids. Trimming removed 2 bases from V and 3 bases from J; junction bases left unmatched: 7. CDR1 LGHNA and CDR2 YNFKEQ come from the germline V gene. In DNA, the CDR3 is TGTGCCAGCAGCCAATCGGGACTAGTGGAGACAGATACGCAGTATTTT. As protein: CASSQSGLVETDTQYF.

At least ten counts were recorded for this clonotype. The chain carries TRBV6-5 and TRBJ2-7; D not certain. Germline V gives CDR1 MNHEY, CDR2 SVGAGI. This CDR3 has 13 residues. Trimming took off 0 bases at V and 6 bases at J, with 9 bases between the two ends. The CDR3 bases are TGTGCCAGCAGTTACTCTGCAGTCTCCGAGCAGTACTTC. Residues: CASSYSAVSEQYF.